Following are 8 T cell receptor beta chains from one sample sequenced in a study of CD4 and CD8 cells across lung adenocarcinoma regions. MiXCR, run by TCRdb on the PCR reads, gives a single entry per CDR3 protein. The sample shows under 10,000 distinct CDR3 sequences, 45% of them seen only once. The sample comprised CD8+ T cells from the center of a lung tumor. The receptors stem from a male donor with lung adenocarcinoma. The CD4 and CD8 labels of this study may be unreliable.

The chain combines TRBV3-1 with TRBJ2-7; no clear D gene. This CDR3 has 12 residues. Germline values: CDR1 LGHDT, CDR2 YNNKEL (reference sequence). V lost 4 bases to trimming and J lost 3 bases, with 7 bases between them. CDR3 sequence reads: CASSRTSYEQYF. In DNA form, the CDR3 reads TGTGCCAGCAGCCGAACAAGCTACGAGCAGTACTTC.

This clonotype was counted a few times. The CDR3 reads CASSRLAGGPNEQFF. CDR3 nucleotides: TGTGCCAGCAGTAGATTGGCGGGAGGGCCCAATGAGCAGTTCTTC. V is TRBV28 and J is TRBJ2-1; 9 bases fit TRBD2. The V and J ends lost 5 bases and 6 bases, in that order; junction bases with no gene match: 8. The CDR3 is 15 residues long. Germline assignment: CDR1 MDHEN and CDR2 SYDVKM.

The gene calls are TRBV4-2 and TRBJ2-5; TRBD2 aligns across 10 bases. The germline V gene encodes CDR1 LGHNA and CDR2 YNFKEQ. V trimming: 2 bases; J trimming: 1 base; junction bases outside the gene matches: 4. The length of the CDR3 is 16 residues. CDR3 loop: CASSQPAGGIQETQYF. The CDR3 nucleotides are TGTGCCAGCAGCCAACCAGCGGGAGGGATCCAAGAGACCCAGTACTTC.

This clonotype appeared many times. The rearrangement joins TRBV12-3 or TRBV12-4 to TRBJ2-1, with D maybe TRBD1 (5 bases). Trimming cost V 2 bases and J 3 bases, with 11 bases left between them. The CDR3 is 15 amino acids. The CDR3 is CASSLFWTLYNEQFF. The CDR3 nucleotides are TGTGCCAGCAGTTTATTCTGGACACTCTACAATGAGCAGTTCTTC.

This clonotype was seen repeatedly, ten times or more. The chain carries TRBV7-2 and TRBJ2-1; D is ambiguous. The germline V gene encodes CDR1 SGHTA and CDR2 FQGNSA. Trimming took off 1 base at V and 7 bases at J, with 8 bases between the two ends. The CDR3 consists of 13 residues. CDR3 loop: CASSLVKANEQFF. Written as DNA, the CDR3 is TGTGCCAGCAGCTTAGTTAAGGCTAATGAGCAGTTCTTC. The full variable domain, completed using reference TRBV7-2 and TRBJ2-1, is GAGVSQSPSNKVTEKGKDVELRCDPISGHTALYWYRQSLGQGLEFLIYFQGNSAPDKSGLPSDRFSAERTGGSVSTLTIQRTQQEDSAVYLCASSLVKANEQFFGPGTRLTVL.

The chain recombines TRBV6-1 with TRBJ1-1; the D gene is possibly TRBD1 (6 bases). Germline V CDR1 and CDR2: MNHNS, SASEGT. Trimming took 8 bases from V and 1 from J, leaving 17 bases between them. The CDR3 spans 15 residues. CDR3 DNA sequence: TGTGCCAGCTCTCTGCTCCAGGGGTCGAACACTGAAGCTTTCTTT. The encoded protein is CASSLLQGSNTEAFF.

There are a few counts of this clonotype. With a much larger clone just one base away, this may be a read error. This chain links TRBV5-8 with TRBJ2-1; D gene ambiguous. The DNA end favors TRBJ2-7, so the J call may be wrong. The CDR3 totals 12 residues. Per germline, CDR1 SGHTS and CDR2 YDEGEE. CDR3 nucleotide sequence: TGTGCCAACAGCCCGGGTGTCCTAGAGCAGTACTTC. Protein product: CANSPGVLEQYF.

The rearrangement joins TRBV6-1 to TRBJ2-4; D assignment may be TRBD1 or TRBD2 (5 bases each). This CDR3 comprises 14 residues. Germline V lookup: CDR1 MNHNS, CDR2 SASEGT. V dropped 6 bases and J dropped 13 bases, with 22 bases sitting between them. This CDR3 reads CASSQGRDKAVQYF. CDR3 DNA: TGTGCCAGCAGCCAGGGACGGGATAAAGCGGTGCAGTACTTC.